Listed below are T cell receptor beta chains from one sample, sequenced in a study of radiotherapy plus CTLA-4 blockade in lung cancer. Produced via immunoSEQ multiplex PCR; TCRdb's table is partial and in-frame only. The profile shows more than 90,000 clones, about 86% of them singletons. The sample was peripheral blood, taken from a patient treated with radiotherapy plus ipilimumab. Every receptor here comes from a human donor with non-small cell lung cancer that progressed on radiotherapy plus ipilimumab. Both conserved end residues are part of each CDR3. The order of the fields is clone size, J gene, CDR3 length, D gene, V gene, CDR3 DNA, CDR3 protein. The D gene is left open where the match is weak. Clone size, where shown, is once, few, many, or a class for clones that have expanded.

>NA|TRBJ2-5|14|NA|TRBV30
TGTGCCTCGCGTCAGGGTAGCTACCAAGAGACCCAGTACTTC
CASRQGSYQETQYF
>NA|TRBJ2-5|14|NA|TRBV18
TGTGCCAGCTCACCGGTGGAGCGGGCTGAGACCCAGTACTTC
CASSPVERAETQYF
>once|TRBJ2-1|14|TRBD2|TRBV14
TGTGCCAGCAGCCAAGAGGGTAGCGGGGGTAGAAAGTTCTTC
CASSQEGSGGRKFF
>once|TRBJ2-7|14|TRBD1|TRBV6-5
TGTGCCAGCAGTCCCGGGACAGGAAGACACGAGCAGTACTTC
CASSPGTGRHEQYF
>NA|TRBJ1-1|15|TRBD1|TRBV5-1
TGCGCCAGCAGCAAGGGACAGGGGATGAACACTGAAGCTTTCTTT
CASSKGQGMNTEAFF
>once|TRBJ2-7|15|TRBD1|TRBV15
TGTGCCACCAGCAGCAGGGACAGGGGGAGGTACGAGCAGTACTTC
CATSSRDRGRYEQYF
>NA|TRBJ1-2|13|NA|TRBV7-8
TGTGCCAGCAGCTTTGGAGGGGAGTATGGCTACACCTTC
CASSFGGEYGYTF
>NA|TRBJ1-1|12|TRBD1|TRBV6-1
TGTGCCAGCAGGGATCGACAGGGTGTGGCTTTCTTT
CASRDRQGVAFF
>NA|TRBJ2-7|14|NA|TRBV15
TGTGCCACCAGCAGAGAGGGAGGACAGGCCGAGCAGTACTTC
CATSREGGQAEQYF
>NA|TRBJ2-4|14|NA|TRBV18
TGTGCCAGCTCCCCCAGGAGGGAGCGGCACATTCAGTACTTC
CASSPRRERHIQYF
>NA|TRBJ2-3|14|NA|TRBV14
TGTGCCAGCAGCCCGCGGACTAGCACAGATACGCAGTATTTT
CASSPRTSTDTQYF
>NA|TRBJ2-1|14|NA|TRBV5-6
TGTGCCAGCAGCCCCGGGACGGCCTACAATGAGCAGTTCTTC
CASSPGTAYNEQFF
>NA|TRBJ2-3|18|TRBD2|TRBV5-1
TGCGCCAGCAGCTGGGCCGGGACTAGCGGGACGTTCACAGATACGCAGTATTTT
CASSWAGTSGTFTDTQYF
>NA|TRBJ2-1|14|TRBD1|TRBV7-3
TGTGCCAGCAGCTCCCCCGACAGGGGCAATGAGCAGTTCTTC
CASSSPDRGNEQFF
>NA|TRBJ1-1|12|NA|TRBV11-3
TGTGCCAGCAGCGAACAGGGCCCTCGAGCTTTCTTT
CASSEQGPRAFF
>NA|TRBJ2-3|15|TRBD2|TRBV6-6
TGTGCCAGCAGTCTCAGCGGGCGGGGGACAGATACGCAGTATTTT
CASSLSGRGTDTQYF
>NA|TRBJ1-1|17|TRBD1|TRBV23-1
TGCGCCAGCAGTCAATACCCACCGGGACAGGTGAGGGGTGAAGCTTTCTTT
CASSQYPPGQVRGEAFF
>NA|TRBJ2-5|17|TRBD1|TRBV5-1
TGCGCCAGCAGCTTCCTCGGACAGGGGGCGCAGGGGGAGACCCAGTACTTC
CASSFLGQGAQGETQYF
>NA|TRBJ2-1|17|TRBD1|TRBV5-6
TGTGCCAGCAGCCCCAAATTACGGGACAGGGCCTACAATGAGCAGTTCTTC
CASSPKLRDRAYNEQFF
>once|TRBJ1-2|14|NA|TRBV12-5
TGTGCTAGTGGCTTCCTGCGGGGTTTTTGGGGCTACACCTTC
CASGFLRGFWGYTF
>NA|TRBJ2-7|15|NA|TRBV5-1
TGCGCCAGCAGCCCCCACACTAGTATAGTCTACGAGCAGTACTTC
CASSPHTSIVYEQYF
>once|TRBJ2-7|15|TRBD2|TRBV5-6
TGTGCCAGCAGCTTGGACCGGGACTACCTCTACGAGCAGTACTTC
CASSLDRDYLYEQYF
>NA|TRBJ1-1|14|NA|TRBV19
TGTGCCAGTAGGGACTTCGGGGAGAGCAGTGAAGCTTTCTTT
CASRDFGESSEAFF